The present T cell receptor beta chain was sequenced within a study of blood T cell repertoires in COVID-19. Method: immunoSEQ multiplex PCR; TCRdb's copy keeps in-frame clones and lacks some. The data hold 150,000 to 200,000 clones, with roughly 86% observed a single time. The CDR3 is 15 residues long. Germline-derived CDR1 and CDR2 are SEHNR and FQNEAQ (reference sequence). Trimming cost V 3 bases and J 12 bases; bases outside gene matches: 8. V is TRBV7-9 and J is TRBJ2-1, with 13 positions matching TRBD2. Material: PBMCs or T cells enriched from blood (not recorded which). This TCR derives from a woman in her 40s in a cohort exposed to, infected with or recovered from COVID-19 (not recorded which). CDR3 sequence (DNA): TGTGCCAGCAGCTTGACTAGCGGGGGGCCGGTAGGGCAGTTCTTC. It specifies CASSLTSGGPVGQFF.